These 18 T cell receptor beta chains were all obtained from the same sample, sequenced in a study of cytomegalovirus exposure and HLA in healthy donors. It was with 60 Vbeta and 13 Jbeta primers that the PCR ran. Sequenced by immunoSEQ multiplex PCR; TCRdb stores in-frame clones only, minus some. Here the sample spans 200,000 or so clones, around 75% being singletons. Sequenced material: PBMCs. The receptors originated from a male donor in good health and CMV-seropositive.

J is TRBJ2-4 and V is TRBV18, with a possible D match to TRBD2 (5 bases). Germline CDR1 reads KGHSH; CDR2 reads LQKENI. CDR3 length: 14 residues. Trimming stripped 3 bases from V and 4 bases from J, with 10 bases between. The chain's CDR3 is CASSPGDQKNIQYF. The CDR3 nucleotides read TGTGCCAGCTCACCGGGAGACCAAAAAAACATTCAGTACTTC.

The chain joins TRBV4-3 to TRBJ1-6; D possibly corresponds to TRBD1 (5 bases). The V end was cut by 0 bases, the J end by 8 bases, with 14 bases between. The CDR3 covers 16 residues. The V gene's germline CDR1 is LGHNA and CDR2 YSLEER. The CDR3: CASSQEATAGDSPLHF. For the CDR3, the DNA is TGCGCCAGCAGCCAAGAAGCGACAGCGGGAGATTCACCCCTCCACTTT.

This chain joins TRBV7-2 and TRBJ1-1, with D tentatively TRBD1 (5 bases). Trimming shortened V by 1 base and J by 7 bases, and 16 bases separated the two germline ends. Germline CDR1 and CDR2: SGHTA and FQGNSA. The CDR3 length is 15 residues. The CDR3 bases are TGTGCCAGCAGCTTAGTCCCAGGGAACAATGGTGAAGCTTTCTTT. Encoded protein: CASSLVPGNNGEAFF. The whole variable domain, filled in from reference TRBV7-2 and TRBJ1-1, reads GAGVSQSPSNKVTEKGKDVELRCDPISGHTALYWYRQSLGQGLEFLIYFQGNSAPDKSGLPSDRFSAERTGGSVSTLTIQRTQQEDSAVYLCASSLVPGNNGEAFFGQGTRLTVV.

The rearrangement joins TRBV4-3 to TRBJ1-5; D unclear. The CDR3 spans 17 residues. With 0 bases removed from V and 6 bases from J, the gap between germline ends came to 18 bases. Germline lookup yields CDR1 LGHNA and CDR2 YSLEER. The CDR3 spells CASSQDRNPLPLQPQHF. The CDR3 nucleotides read TGCGCCAGCAGCCAAGATAGAAACCCGCTTCCTCTTCAGCCCCAGCATTTT.

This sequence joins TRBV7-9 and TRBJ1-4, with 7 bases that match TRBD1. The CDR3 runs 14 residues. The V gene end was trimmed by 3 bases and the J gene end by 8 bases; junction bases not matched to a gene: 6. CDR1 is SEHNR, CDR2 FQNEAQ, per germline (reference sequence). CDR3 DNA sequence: TGTGCCAGCAGCTTCCGACAGGGCTGGGAAAAACTGTTTTTT. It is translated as CASSFRQGWEKLFF.

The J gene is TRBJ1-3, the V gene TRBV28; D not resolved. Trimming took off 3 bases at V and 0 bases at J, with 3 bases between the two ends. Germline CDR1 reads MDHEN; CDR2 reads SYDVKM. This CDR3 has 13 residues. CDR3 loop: CASSFNSGNTIYF. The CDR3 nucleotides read TGTGCCAGCAGTTTCAACTCTGGAAACACCATATATTTT.

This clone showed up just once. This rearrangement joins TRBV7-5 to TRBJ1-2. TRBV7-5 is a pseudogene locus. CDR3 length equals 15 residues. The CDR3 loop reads CVRSPLLLINYGYTF. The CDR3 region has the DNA TGTGTCAGATCACCCCTATTACTCATTAACTATGGCTACACCTTC.

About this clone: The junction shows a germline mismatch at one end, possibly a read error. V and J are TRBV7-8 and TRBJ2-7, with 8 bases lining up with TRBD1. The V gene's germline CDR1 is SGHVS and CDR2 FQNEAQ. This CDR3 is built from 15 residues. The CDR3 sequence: CAGSLGTGLSYEQYF. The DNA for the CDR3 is TGTGCCGGCAGCTTAGGGACAGGCCTCTCCTACGAGCAGTACTTC.

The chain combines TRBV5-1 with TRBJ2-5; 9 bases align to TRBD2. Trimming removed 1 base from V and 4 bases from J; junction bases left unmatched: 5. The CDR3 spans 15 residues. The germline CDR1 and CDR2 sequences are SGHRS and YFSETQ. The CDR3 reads CASSLLTSGRETQYF. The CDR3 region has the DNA TGCGCCAGCAGCTTGCTGACTAGCGGACGAGAGACCCAGTACTTC.

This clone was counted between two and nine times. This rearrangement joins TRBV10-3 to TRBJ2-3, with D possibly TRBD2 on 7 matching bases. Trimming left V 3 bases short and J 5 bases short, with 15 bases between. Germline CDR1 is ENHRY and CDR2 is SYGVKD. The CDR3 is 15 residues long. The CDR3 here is CAISERGGAGDTQYF. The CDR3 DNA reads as TGTGCCATCAGTGAAAGGGGGGGGGCAGGAGATACGCAGTATTTT.

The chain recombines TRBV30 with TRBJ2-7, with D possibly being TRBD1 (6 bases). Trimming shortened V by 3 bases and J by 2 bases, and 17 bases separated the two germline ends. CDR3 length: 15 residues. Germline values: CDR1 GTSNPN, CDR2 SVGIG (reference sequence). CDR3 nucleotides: TGTGCCTGGAGCGAGGGCCTCAGGGGTCCCTACGAGCAGTACTTC. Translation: CAWSEGLRGPYEQYF.

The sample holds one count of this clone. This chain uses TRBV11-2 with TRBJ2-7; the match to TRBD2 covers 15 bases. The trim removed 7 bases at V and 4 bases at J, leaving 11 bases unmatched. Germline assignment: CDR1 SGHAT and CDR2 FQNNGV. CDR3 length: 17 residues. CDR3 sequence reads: CASTWTSGRGRGYEQYF. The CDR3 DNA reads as TGTGCCAGCACCTGGACTAGCGGGAGGGGAAGGGGGTACGAGCAGTACTTC.

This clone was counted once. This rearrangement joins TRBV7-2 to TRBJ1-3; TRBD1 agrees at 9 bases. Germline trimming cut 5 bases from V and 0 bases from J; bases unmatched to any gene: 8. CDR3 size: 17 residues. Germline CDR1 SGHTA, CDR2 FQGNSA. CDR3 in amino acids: CASSTQDRGFSGNTIYF. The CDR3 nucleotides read TGTGCCAGCAGCACCCAGGACAGGGGATTCTCTGGAAACACCATATATTTT.

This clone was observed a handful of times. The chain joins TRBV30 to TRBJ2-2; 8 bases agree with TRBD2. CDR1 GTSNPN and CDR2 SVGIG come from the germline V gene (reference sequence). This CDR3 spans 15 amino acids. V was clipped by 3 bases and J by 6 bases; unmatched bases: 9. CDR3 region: CAWRSPGGYAGELFF. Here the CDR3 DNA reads TGTGCCTGGAGAAGCCCGGGAGGGTATGCCGGGGAGCTGTTTTTT.

CDR3 region: CASAQSPGTYYEQYF. In DNA form, the CDR3 reads TGTGCCAGCGCTCAGTCTCCAGGGACTTACTACGAGCAGTACTTC. V usage is TRBV9 and J usage is TRBJ2-7; D might be TRBD2 (6 bases). Trimming removed 7 bases at V and 3 bases at J, with 20 bases between. Germline V gives CDR1 SGDLS, CDR2 YYNGEE. This CDR3 spans 15 amino acids.

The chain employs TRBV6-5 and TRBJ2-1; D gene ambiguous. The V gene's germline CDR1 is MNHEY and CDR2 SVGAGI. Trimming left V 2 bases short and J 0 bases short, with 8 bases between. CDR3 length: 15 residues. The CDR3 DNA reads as TGTGCCAGCAGTTACGACTTTAACTCCTACAATGAGCAGTTCTTC. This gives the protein CASSYDFNSYNEQFF.

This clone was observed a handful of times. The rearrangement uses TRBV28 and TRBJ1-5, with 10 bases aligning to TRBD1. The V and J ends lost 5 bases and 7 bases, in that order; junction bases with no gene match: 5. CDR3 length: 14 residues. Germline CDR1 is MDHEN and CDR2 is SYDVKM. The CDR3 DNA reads TGTGCCAGCAGTCCCGGGACAGGGGTGCAGCCCCAGCATTTT. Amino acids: CASSPGTGVQPQHF. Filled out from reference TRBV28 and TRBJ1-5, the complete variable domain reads DVKVTQSSRYLVKRTGEKVFLECVQDMDHENMFWYRQDPGLGLRLIYFSYDVKMKEKGDIPEGYSVSREKKERFSLILESASTNQTSMYLCASSPGTGVQPQHFGDGTRLSIL.

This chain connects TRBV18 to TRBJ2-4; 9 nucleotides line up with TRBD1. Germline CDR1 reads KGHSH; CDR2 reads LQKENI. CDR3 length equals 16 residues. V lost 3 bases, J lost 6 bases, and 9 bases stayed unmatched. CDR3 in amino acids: CASSPATGGAGNIQYF. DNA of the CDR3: TGTGCCAGCTCACCGGCTACAGGGGGCGCGGGAAACATTCAGTACTTC.